The clone carrying this T cell receptor beta chain has only one observation. The source of the sample is a study of PD-L1 blockade in urothelial cancer. Turning to the study itself: It was at 3 weeks (second dose) and 6 weeks after treatment start that blood was analyzed. Peripheral blood specimens exhibited a median yield of roughly 140,000 T cells.

The junction had 1 base not matched to a gene; V was cut back by 6 bases and J by 5 bases. Germline V gene data show CDR1 as SNHLY and CDR2 as FYNNEI. The length of the CDR3 is 12 residues. Measured with immunoSEQ multiplex PCR; TCRdb has only the in-frame clones, and not every one. The sample contains about 32,000 clones, around 87% of which appear only once. The diagnosis in patients was locally advanced or metastatic urothelial carcinoma. The sequencing used PBMCs, collected around atezolizumab (anti-PD-L1) treatment. The source of this sequence is a man in his forties or fifties with urothelial cancer. The J gene is TRBJ2-3, the V gene TRBV2; 8 nucleotides align to TRBD1. CDR3 bases: TGTGCCAGCAGGGACAGGGAAGATACGCAGTATTTT. This codes for CASRDREDTQYF. Filled out from reference TRBV2 and TRBJ2-3, the complete variable domain reads EPEVTQTPSHQVTQMGQEVILRCVPISNHLYFYWYRQILGQKVEFLVSFYNNEISEKSEIFDDQFSVERPDGSNFTLKIRSTKLEDSAMYFCASRDREDTQYFGPGTRLTVL.